This entry is about one T cell receptor beta chain. The sample comes from a study of blood T cell repertoires in COVID-19. Study as a whole: Researchers got acute and convalescent COVID-19 samples from the United States, Italy and Spain. T cells, B-cell-depleted T cells, or PBMCs provided the cDNA or gDNA that served as material.

CDR1 and CDR2 (germline): MNHNY, SVGAGI (reference sequence). The CDR3 extends over 14 amino acids. Deletions cut 2 bases from V and 8 bases from J, with 15 bases between. Original processing methods: Reference gene primer amplification gave estimated nucleated cell counts. Profiled with immunoSEQ multiplex PCR; TCRdb holds only in-frame clones, not every one. That table is the source of V, J and clone size, and D and trimming were worked out from the DNA. The sample includes approximately 220,000 clones, roughly 82% of them seen just once. The sequenced sample consisted of peripheral blood. This TCR came from a woman between 65 and 79 years old with acute or convalescent COVID-19. The chain links TRBV6-6 to TRBJ1-2, with a weak D call TRBD1 (6 bases). In nucleotides, the CDR3 is TGTGCCAGCAGTTACACCCCAGGGGCTTGGGGCTACACCTTC. Translated: CASSYTPGAWGYTF.